This T cell receptor (beta chain) was profiled in a study of shared clonotypes between healthy human individuals. Trimming removed 0 bases from V and 3 bases from J, with 13 bases in between. The germline gives CDR1 SGHRS, CDR2 YFSETQ. The CDR3 loop spans 15 amino acids. As originally analysed: Filtering was not the same, since immunoSEQ gave junction-only sequences without quality scores. Using immunoSEQ multiplex PCR, the repertoire was profiled, and TCRdb retains in-frame clones only, with some absent. That table is the source of V, J and clone size, and D and trimming were worked out from the DNA. The profile covers roughly 2.5 million clones, with approximately 94% appearing a single time and roughly 0.14% taken by the ten largest. Both subsets, CD45RA+ naive and CD45RA-negative memory, were split from the CD4+ cells. Study-level results: What naive subsets generally showed was a larger estimated richness than memory subsets showed. Even with large depth, rarefaction showed that sorted-subset sequencing was incomplete.

For this clone: The antigen is unknown.

The TCR comes from a man aged 18-30 years in good health. This sequence joins TRBV5-1 and TRBJ2-7; either TRBD1 or TRBD2 may supply D (6 bases each). The sequenced sample consisted of naive CD4+ T cells sorted from blood. Subset noted: CD45RA+ positively selected. CDR3 protein: CASSLDGGGNYEQYF. CDR3 coding DNA: TGCGCCAGCAGCTTGGATGGAGGGGGAAACTACGAGCAGTACTTC.